This entry lists 29 T cell receptor beta chains sequenced from one sample in a study of shared clonotypes between healthy human individuals. Libraries were prepared by immunoSEQ multiplex PCR; TCRdb keeps only in-frame clonotypes and omits some of them. The sample includes some 680,000 clones, about three quarters of them seen just once. Sequencing used memory CD4+ T cells sorted from blood. The subset was: CD45RA-negative fraction. These receptors all come from a woman aged 25 to 39 in good health.

The rearrangement uses TRBV6-1 and TRBJ2-2, with a possible D match to TRBD1 (5 bases). Germline-derived CDR1 and CDR2 are MNHNS and SASEGT. This CDR3 is 15 amino acids long. V dropped 3 bases and J dropped 1 base, with 9 bases sitting between them. CDR3 amino acids: CASSDSGKNTGELFF. The CDR3 DNA is TGTGCCAGCAGTGACTCAGGGAAGAACACCGGGGAGCTGTTTTTT.

This chain uses TRBV6-5 with TRBJ2-5; weak D call: TRBD1 (5 bases). The DNA end favors TRBJ2-7, so the J call may be wrong. The CDR3 is 12 residues long. Looked up from germline, CDR1 is MNHEY and CDR2 is SVGAGI. The CDR3 loop reads CASSGASYEQYF. DNA of the CDR3: TGTGCCAGCAGTGGGGCGTCCTACGAGCAGTACTTC.

In this sample, this clone turned up a few times. The chain recombines TRBV19 with TRBJ1-2; a possible D gene is TRBD1 (6 bases). Trimming took off 3 bases at V and 6 bases at J, with 14 bases between the two ends. The CDR3 is made up of 14 amino acids. Per the germline V gene, CDR1 is LNHDA and CDR2 is SQIVND (reference sequence). The CDR3 sequence is CASSIAGASDGYTF. The CDR3 nucleotides read TGTGCCAGTAGTATTGCAGGGGCTTCGGATGGCTACACCTTC.

The chain joins TRBV30 to TRBJ2-1, with D unresolved. The CDR3 spans 15 residues. Germline assignment: CDR1 GTSNPN and CDR2 SVGIG (reference sequence). Trimming took off 2 bases at V and 0 bases at J, with 11 bases between the two ends. In nucleotides, the CDR3 is TGTGCCTGGAGTATTGCAGTGAGCTCCTACAATGAGCAGTTCTTC. It is translated as CAWSIAVSSYNEQFF.

This clone was picked up a small number of times. The chain joins TRBV7-6 to TRBJ2-3, with TRBD2 matching over 11 bases. This CDR3 has 17 residues. In germline, CDR1 is SGHVS, CDR2 FNYEAQ. Trimming removed 5 bases from V and 4 bases from J; junction bases left unmatched: 11. This chain's CDR3 is CASSPRGTSGVSDTQYF. The CDR3 DNA follows: TGTGCCAGCAGCCCAAGGGGGACTAGCGGCGTATCAGATACGCAGTATTTT.

V is TRBV9 and J is TRBJ2-4; TRBD1 agrees at 7 bases. After removal of 2 bases from V and 3 bases from J, the junction contained 2 bases not matched to a gene. The CDR3 covers 14 residues. Germline lookup yields CDR1 SGDLS and CDR2 YYNGEE. The CDR3 bases are TGTGCCAGCAGCGTGGCAGGGGGCAAAAACATTCAGTACTTC. Its translation: CASSVAGGKNIQYF.

The genes are TRBV28 and TRBJ2-7; 9 nucleotides align to TRBD2. This CDR3 comprises 13 residues. The trim removed 7 bases at V and 6 bases at J, leaving 7 bases unmatched. Germline lookup yields CDR1 MDHEN and CDR2 SYDVKM. CDR3 bases: TGTGCCAGCATAGCTAGCGGGAATCGCGAGCAGTACTTC. This gives the protein CASIASGNREQYF.

In this sample, this clone turned up once. This rearrangement joins TRBV5-1 to TRBJ2-7, with D possibly TRBD2 on 5 matching bases. Germline values: CDR1 SGHRS, CDR2 YFSETQ. Trimming left V 4 bases short and J 5 bases short, with 16 bases between. This CDR3 has 14 residues. CDR3 region: CASSRAGVYHEQYF. The CDR3 nucleotides read TGCGCCAGCAGCCGGGCCGGGGTCTACCACGAGCAGTACTTC.

DNA of the CDR3: TGTGCCAGCAGCTTAAGTCGGGACAGCATAGATAACTATGGCTACACCTTC. Amino acids: CASSLSRDSIDNYGYTF. The rearrangement joins TRBV7-2 to TRBJ1-2; 7 bases align to TRBD1. The trim removed 2 bases at V and 1 base at J, leaving 10 bases unmatched. Germline V CDR1 and CDR2: SGHTA, FQGNSA. The CDR3 extends over 17 amino acids.

This clone has ten or more counts. This chain connects TRBV19 to TRBJ1-2, with D perhaps TRBD1 (6 bases). The ends were cut back, 7 bases at V and 3 bases at J, with 15 bases in the middle. Germline CDR1 reads LNHDA; CDR2 reads SQIVND (reference sequence). The CDR3 runs to 14 residues. CDR3: CASTMGGMDYGYTF. The CDR3 DNA is TGTGCCAGTACCATGGGGGGCATGGACTATGGCTACACCTTC.

The chain combines TRBV5-4 with TRBJ2-7; tentatively, D is TRBD1 or TRBD2 (6 bases each). V was pared by 0 bases and J by 5 bases, with 15 bases between. This CDR3 is 15 amino acids long. Per germline, CDR1 SGHNT and CDR2 YYREEE (reference sequence). This CDR3 is CASSLVRGLENEQYF. The CDR3 bases are TGTGCCAGCAGCTTGGTACGGGGGCTCGAGAACGAGCAGTACTTC.

The chain employs TRBV4-2 and TRBJ2-6, with 10 bases matching TRBD2. Trimming at V came to 5 bases and at J to 3 bases, leaving 4 bases not matched to a gene. The length of the CDR3 is 16 residues. Germline V gives CDR1 LGHNA, CDR2 YNFKEQ. CDR3 sequence (DNA): TGTGCCAGCAGCTTAGCGGGAGGTATTGGGGCCAACGTCCTGACTTTC. Protein: CASSLAGGIGANVLTF.

CDR3 residues: CASSYSLDRGGEQYF. The CDR3 bases are TGTGCCAGCAGTTACTCCCTGGACAGGGGTGGCGAGCAGTACTTC. The V gene is TRBV6-5, the J gene TRBJ2-7; 9 bases align to TRBD1. The V gene end was trimmed by 0 bases and the J gene end by 6 bases; junction bases not matched to a gene: 6. This CDR3 is built from 15 residues. CDR1 and CDR2 from the germline V gene are MNHEY and SVGAGI.

As concerns this clone: This may be a read error: a much more frequent sequence differs by one nucleotide. The same CDR3 arises from other DNA sequences in this sample as well. The genes are TRBV28 and TRBJ2-5; the D call may be TRBD1 or TRBD2 (5 bases each). Trimming removed 1 base at V and 1 base at J, with 7 bases between. The CDR3 sequence is 14 residues long. Germline CDR1 MDHEN, CDR2 SYDVKM. In DNA form, the CDR3 reads TGTGCCAGCAGTTTATCAGGGACCCAAGAGACCCAGTACTTC. This encodes CASSLSGTQETQYF.

The rearrangement links TRBV7-9 to TRBJ2-1; D is unclear. V was clipped by 3 bases and J by 6 bases, with 3 bases between them. This CDR3 comprises 11 residues. In germline, CDR1 is SEHNR, CDR2 FQNEAQ (reference sequence). This CDR3 reads CASSLTNEQFF. The CDR3 region has the DNA TGTGCCAGCAGCTTGACCAATGAGCAGTTCTTC.

On this clone itself: This sample also contains other DNA sequences that code for the same CDR3. The rearrangement joins TRBV2 to TRBJ1-5; the match to TRBD1 covers 12 bases. CDR1 is SNHLY and CDR2 is FYNNEI in the germline V gene. The ends lost 6 bases at V and 6 bases at J; junction bases unmatched: 6. CDR3 length equals 15 residues. In DNA, the CDR3 is TGTGCCAGCAGAGAATGGGACAGGGGGCCTCAGCCCCAGCATTTT. Its protein is CASREWDRGPQPQHF.

The chain couples TRBV6-5 to TRBJ1-1, with D uncertain. Trimming cost V 5 bases and J 6 bases, with 7 bases left between them. CDR1 is MNHEY and CDR2 is SVGAGI in the germline V gene. CDR3 size: 11 residues. The CDR3 DNA sequence: TGTGCCAGCAGTCACGGGGCTGAAGCTTTCTTT. Amino acid sequence: CASSHGAEAFF.

A note on this clone: The same CDR3 also results from other DNA sequences found in this sample. This chain connects TRBV5-1 to TRBJ1-2; 7 bases agree with TRBD1. Looked up from germline, CDR1 is SGHRS and CDR2 is YFSETQ. V shed 0 bases and J 5 bases; nucleotides not matched to a gene: 4. The CDR3 has 14 residues. This CDR3 reads CASSLGDRVYGYTF. Written as DNA, the CDR3 is TGCGCCAGCAGCTTGGGGGACAGAGTATATGGCTACACCTTC.

V is TRBV5-1 and J is TRBJ2-1, with 7 positions matching TRBD2. The CDR3 spans 16 residues. Looked up from germline, CDR1 is SGHRS and CDR2 is YFSETQ. The V and J ends lost 0 bases and 2 bases, in that order; junction bases with no gene match: 5. Written as DNA, the CDR3 is TGCGCCAGCAGCTTGGGGCGGGAGACCACCTACAATGAGCAGTTCTTC. Its protein product is CASSLGRETTYNEQFF.

The rearrangement links TRBV6-5 to TRBJ1-5; the match to TRBD1 covers 7 bases. The germline CDR1 and CDR2 sequences are MNHEY and SVGAGI. The CDR3 covers 15 residues. The J segment lost 4 bases and the V segment lost 0 bases, leaving 3 bases of the junction unmatched. The CDR3 DNA reads TGTGCCAGCAGTTACTCGGGACAGCAAAATCAGCCCCAGCATTTT. Protein product: CASSYSGQQNQPQHF.

This clone was picked up many times. The J gene is TRBJ1-5, the V gene TRBV7-9, with D possibly being TRBD1 (5 bases). Trimming left V 3 bases short and J 2 bases short, with 11 bases between. The CDR3 contains 15 residues. CDR1 and CDR2 (germline): SEHNR, FQNEAQ (reference sequence). The CDR3 DNA is TGTGCCAGCAGCTTGGAGGGACCTCGCAATCAGCCCCAGCATTTT. Protein product: CASSLEGPRNQPQHF.

This clone has only a few counts. This CDR3 is also generated by other DNA sequences in the sample. J is TRBJ1-5 and V is TRBV30, with D perhaps matching TRBD1 (6 bases). The CDR3 spans 14 residues. Trimming cost V 2 bases and J 1 base, with 9 bases left between them. The V gene's germline CDR1 is GTSNPN and CDR2 SVGIG (reference sequence). The DNA of the CDR3 is TGTGCCTGGAGTCGCAGGGGAAGCAATCAGCCCCAGCATTTT. Amino acid sequence: CAWSRRGSNQPQHF.

This clone was recorded a few times. The V and J genes are TRBV5-1 and TRBJ1-1, with a possible D match to TRBD1 (5 bases). CDR3 length equals 16 residues. The V and J ends lost 4 bases and 0 bases respectively, with 16 bases between them. Per germline, CDR1 SGHRS and CDR2 YFSETQ. The DNA of the CDR3 is TGCGCCAGCAGCCCAGGCCGAGGGGAGATGAACACTGAAGCTTTCTTT. As protein: CASSPGRGEMNTEAFF.

This clone appeared once. The genes are TRBV2 and TRBJ2-3; 10 bases fit TRBD2. The V gene end was trimmed by 1 base and the J gene end by 5 bases; junction bases not matched to a gene: 3. Germline CDR1 SNHLY, CDR2 FYNNEI. CDR3 size: 15 residues. CDR3 bases: TGTGCCAGCAGTGAAGAAGCGGGAGGGGTAGATACGCAGTATTTT. It codes for CASSEEAGGVDTQYF.

This chain links TRBV2 with TRBJ1-2, with D unresolved. The CDR3 loop spans 17 amino acids. CDR1 is SNHLY, CDR2 FYNNEI, per germline. Trimming stripped 4 bases from V and 0 bases from J, with 18 bases between. CDR3 in amino acids: CASSGPRSQPSNYGYTF. In DNA form, the CDR3 reads TGTGCCAGCAGTGGACCCCGTAGCCAACCTTCTAACTATGGCTACACCTTC.

The J gene is TRBJ2-7, the V gene TRBV28, with D unresolved. The CDR3 has 11 amino acids. Trimming pared 3 bases from V and 4 bases from J, leaving 4 bases between. CDR1 and CDR2 from the germline V gene are MDHEN and SYDVKM. CDR3 nucleotide sequence: TGTGCCAGCAGTTTTTTTTACGAGCAGTACTTC. Translation: CASSFFYEQYF.

The chain carries TRBV4-1 and TRBJ1-3; the D is unclear. This CDR3 contains 15 residues. The germline V gene has CDR1 MGHRA and CDR2 YSYEKL. V was cut by 8 bases and J by 2 bases, with 16 bases left in between. The CDR3 DNA follows: TGCGCCAGCTCTCAGGATGGTGCTACTGGAAACACCATATATTTT. The encoded protein is CASSQDGATGNTIYF.

This chain connects TRBV5-1 to TRBJ2-5, with D unclear. Between the trimmed V and J ends, which lost 2 bases and 2 bases, there was a span of 10 bases. In germline, CDR1 is SGHRS, CDR2 YFSETQ. The CDR3 loop spans 14 amino acids. The CDR3, as DNA: TGCGCCAGCAGCTTATCGACGGAACAAGAGACCCAGTACTTC. Translating it yields CASSLSTEQETQYF. Drawing the rest from reference TRBV5-1 and TRBJ2-5, the complete variable domain is KAGVTQTPRYLIKTRGQQVTLSCSPISGHRSVSWYQQTPGQGLQFLFEYFSETQRNKGNFPGRFSGRQFSNSRSEMNVSTLELGDSALYLCASSLSTEQETQYFGPGTRLLVL.

The chain has TRBV5-1 and TRBJ1-1, with D tentatively TRBD1 (6 bases). The V end lost 4 bases, the J end lost 1 base, and 11 bases lay between the germline ends. The CDR3 runs to 14 residues. The germline V gene has CDR1 SGHRS and CDR2 YFSETQ. The CDR3 reads CASSQDSENTEAFF. As DNA, the CDR3 is TGCGCCAGCAGCCAGGACAGTGAGAACACTGAAGCTTTCTTT.